This T cell receptor (beta chain) was profiled in a study of Graves' ophthalmopathy and Graves' hyperthyroidism. At the level of the study: The collection of peripheral blood took place at initial diagnosis, before any treatment.

RNA transcripts were the template, and TCR beta CDR3 regions were amplified from them. HTBI primers were used in a first-round RT-PCR, which preceded a second-round multiplex PCR. TCRdb re-called the multiplex PCR reads through MiXCR, storing one row per CDR3 protein. This sample has 150,000 to 200,000 distinct CDR3 sequences, with 35% to 50% found just once. The CDR3 covers 14 residues. Looked up from germline, CDR1 is MNHEY and CDR2 is SVGEGT. Trimming removed 5 bases at V and 3 bases at J, with 14 bases between. This clonotype was seen repeatedly, ten times or more. Its matching antigen is unknown. Regarding the study as a whole: Most thyroid-expanded clonotypes exceeding 0.001 frequency were also found in blood.

Donors with ophthalmopathy: moderate-to-severe activity, CAS ≥3, NOSPECS ≥4, duration under 3 months. Certain patients were not enrolled. These were patients with other autoimmune diseases, uncontrolled infections, pregnancy or lactation. Input material: peripheral blood. The chain employs TRBV6-2 or TRBV6-3 and TRBJ2-7, with D perhaps matching TRBD1 or TRBD2 (5 bases each). The source of this sequence is a man aged 25-40 years with Graves' ophthalmopathy. In DNA, the CDR3 is TGTGCCAGCAGTAACCGGGACCCAGTCTACGAGCAGTACTTC. Protein: CASSNRDPVYEQYF.